This T cell receptor (beta chain) was sequenced in a study of blood T cell repertoires in COVID-19. Overall study: The United States, Italy and Spain supplied acute and convalescent COVID-19 samples.

Germline CDR1 is KGHSH and CDR2 is LQKENI. The V and J ends lost 1 base and 2 bases respectively, with 11 bases between them. The CDR3 has 15 residues. The protocol was immunoSEQ multiplex PCR, while the TCRdb copy is restricted to in-frame clones and leaves out a portion. The sample includes 100,000 to 150,000 clones, roughly 69% of them seen just once. Sequencing input: peripheral blood. The V call is TRBV18, the J call TRBJ1-1; no clear D. This receptor was obtained from a woman in her seventies with acute or convalescent COVID-19. This chain's CDR3 is CASSPLRAVNTEAFF. DNA for the CDR3: TGTGCCAGCTCACCACTGCGGGCGGTAAACACTGAAGCTTTCTTT. The whole variable domain, filled in from reference TRBV18 and TRBJ1-1, reads NAGVMQNPRHLVRRRGQEARLRCSPMKGHSHVYWYRQLPEEGLKFMVYLQKENIIDESGMPKERFSAEFPKEGPSILRIQQVVRGDSAAYFCASSPLRAVNTEAFFGQGTRLTVV.